The rows below give T cell receptor beta chains drawn from one sample of a study of blood T cells in healthy people across ages. MiXCR, applied by TCRdb to the 5' RACE reads, yields one record per CDR3 protein. The sample holds roughly 830,000 distinct CDR3 sequences, about 59% seen once. The sample was blood. The receptors were gathered from a man younger than 40 in good health. CDR3s include the opening cysteine and the closing phenylalanine or tryptophan. D genes are given only for firm matches. Size is stated for part of the rows, as once, few or many counts, or as a class when the clone is expanded.

V	D	size	J	DNA	CDR3
TRBV13	TRBD1	few	TRBJ1-2	TGTGCCAGCAGCTCCCCGGATCGGGACAGGGACACTAACTATGGCTACACCTTC	CASSSPDRDRDTNYGYTF
TRBV4-2	.	few	TRBJ2-3	TGTGCCAGCAGCCAAGCGGGGAGGGATACGCAGTATTTT	CASSQAGRDTQYF
TRBV7-2	.	few	TRBJ2-7	TGTGCCAGCAGCCAGGGGTTTCTCTACGAGCAGTACTTC	CASSQGFLYEQYF
TRBV12-3/TRBV12-4	.	.	TRBJ1-4	TGTGCCAGCAGTTTTGGTACGACCCCTACAGGGACTAATGAAAAACTGTTTTTT	CASSFGTTPTGTNEKLFF
TRBV24-1	.	.	TRBJ1-5	TGTGCCACCAGTGACAGGGCTACTAGCCATCAGCCCCAGCATTTT	CATSDRATSHQPQHF
TRBV27	.	.	TRBJ2-7	TGTGCCAGCAGTTTAGAGAGGGGCGACGACGAGCAGTACTTC	CASSLERGDDEQYF
TRBV27	.	.	TRBJ1-2	TGTGCCAGCAGTTTAATGGCTAACTCTAGCTATGGCTACACCTTC	CASSLMANSSYGYTF
TRBV7-2	TRBD2	.	TRBJ2-3	TGTGCCAGCAGCCCCAAGGCTAGCGGGGGCCATAGCACAGATACGCAGTATTTT	CASSPKASGGHSTDTQYF
TRBV4-3	.	many	TRBJ2-1	TGCGCCAGCAGTCGGGTCTCCACAGAGCAGTTCTTC	CASSRVSTEQFF
TRBV7-2	TRBD1	.	TRBJ2-5	TGTGCCAGCAGCTCACTTTACCGACAGGGGCCCCAAGAGACCCAGTACTTC	CASSSLYRQGPQETQYF
TRBV5-1	TRBD1	few	TRBJ2-1	TGCGCCAGCAGCTTCGGGACAGGGCTTGAGCAGTTCTTC	CASSFGTGLEQFF
TRBV20-1	TRBD2	.	TRBJ2-3	TGCAGTGCGACGGGACTAGCGGGGTTGGGCACAGATACGCAGTATTTT	CSATGLAGLGTDTQYF
TRBV7-4	.	once	TRBJ1-5	TGTGCCAGCAGCTTAGTTCCAGAGGCCAATCAGCCCCAGCATTTT	CASSLVPEANQPQHF
TRBV11-1	.	.	TRBJ2-7	TGTGCCAGCAGCTTAGGGGTCTCCTACAATGAGCAGTACTTC	CASSLGVSYNEQYF
TRBV7-9	.	.	TRBJ2-7	TGTGCCAGAAACCAGACAGCCCACTACGAGCAGTACTTC	CARNQTAHYEQYF
TRBV6-5	TRBD1	.	TRBJ1-2	TGTGCCAGCAGACCCAGGGGGCAGGATGGCTGCACCTTC	CASRPRGQDGCTF
TRBV29-1	.	.	TRBJ2-3	TGCAGTGCCTTGTGGGGCCGGACAGATACGCAGTATTTT	CSALWGRTDTQYF
TRBV7-9	TRBD1	.	TRBJ2-1	TGTGCCAGCAGCCCCTCTTTTAGGACAGGTTACAATGAGCAGTTCTTC	CASSPSFRTGYNEQFF
TRBV7-2	.	.	TRBJ1-1	TGTGCCAGCAGCTTAATCCAGGGAACCATGAACACTGAAGCTTTCTTT	CASSLIQGTMNTEAFF
TRBV6-5	.	.	TRBJ2-1	TGTGCCAGCAGTTACTCAACACAGGGCTGGGAGCAGTTCTTC	CASSYSTQGWEQFF
TRBV11-1	TRBD1	.	TRBJ2-4	TGTGCCAGCAGCTGGGACAGGGCGAAAGAGCAGTACTTC	CASSWDRAKEQYF
TRBV2	TRBD1	.	TRBJ1-5	TGTGCCAGCAGTAAACAGGGGCTCAATCAGCCCCAGCATTTT	CASSKQGLNQPQHF
TRBV12-3/TRBV12-4	.	few	TRBJ2-3	TGTGCCAGCAGTTTTGGGGGCCAGGTCACAGATACGCAGTATTTT	CASSFGGQVTDTQYF
TRBV25-1	.	many	TRBJ1-2	TGTGCCACCACACAGGGAGAGGTGCTTGGCTACACCTTC	CATTQGEVLGYTF
TRBV20-1	.	once	TRBJ2-7	TGCAGCGCTAGAGATAATGTGAGGGGCGAGCAGTACTTC	CSARDNVRGEQYF
TRBV30	TRBD1	few	TRBJ1-2	TGTGCCTGGAAAGAGAAAAACAGGGGCAATGGCTACACCTTC	CAWKEKNRGNGYTF
TRBV6-6	.	many	TRBJ2-3	TGTGCCAGCATGGGGCTGGGCACAGATACGCAGTATTTT	CASMGLGTDTQYF
TRBV20-1	TRBD2	.	TRBJ2-3	TGCAGTGCTAGACTAGCGGCTAGCACAGATACGCAGTATTTT	CSARLAASTDTQYF
TRBV20-1	.	.	TRBJ2-3	TGCAGTGCCCTTCCAGGGGAAGGTAGCACAGATACGCAGTATTTT	CSALPGEGSTDTQYF
TRBV6-2/TRBV6-3	.	.	TRBJ2-3	TGTGCCAGCAGCAAGGAGGAAAGTGATACGCAGTATTTT	CASSKEESDTQYF
TRBV20-1	TRBD1	.	TRBJ1-2	TGCAGTGCGTGGGGCATGAGACAGGGGTTCTATGGCTACACCTTC	CSAWGMRQGFYGYTF
TRBV20-1	.	few	TRBJ1-5	TGCAGTGCTAGAGATCCCTGGGGGGGGGGGAATCAGCCCCAGCATTTT	CSARDPWGGGNQPQHF
TRBV12-3/TRBV12-4	.	.	TRBJ2-5	TGTGCCAGCAGTTTAGCGGGAGGGGGAGTAGAGCAGTACTTC	CASSLAGGGVEQYF
TRBV5-1	TRBD1	.	TRBJ2-1	TGCGCCAGCTATGGGACAGCCTCCTACAATGAGCAGTTCTTC	CASYGTASYNEQFF
TRBV20-1	TRBD1	.	TRBJ1-5	TGCAGTGCTTTAGGGACAGGCGATCAGCCCCAGCATTTT	CSALGTGDQPQHF
TRBV5-1	.	.	TRBJ1-1	TGCGCCAGCAGCTTTGACCGAAGGGGTTGGTATACTGAAGCTTTCTTT	CASSFDRRGWYTEAFF
TRBV11-2	TRBD1	.	TRBJ1-4	TGTGCCAGCAGATCCTCGGGACAGCATGAAAAACTGTTTTTT	CASRSSGQHEKLFF
TRBV7-2	TRBD2	.	TRBJ2-3	TGTGCCAGCAGTCCCGGGGGGGCCGAAACAGATACGCAGTATTTT	CASSPGGAETDTQYF
TRBV29-1	TRBD1	.	TRBJ2-7	TGCAGCGTTGAAATGGACAGGGGTGGGTGGACCTACGAGCAGTACTTC	CSVEMDRGGWTYEQYF
TRBV3-1	TRBD2	.	TRBJ2-3	TGTGCCAGCAGCCAAGACGGGACTAGGGGGGGTGTCCATACGCAGTATTTT	CASSQDGTRGGVHTQYF
TRBV28	.	.	TRBJ2-7	TGTGCCAGCAGCGACCCTCTTGGCGAGCAGTACTTC	CASSDPLGEQYF
TRBV3-1	.	.	TRBJ2-7	TGTGCCAGCAGCCAAGATATTCGAGGCTCCGAGCAGTACTTC	CASSQDIRGSEQYF
TRBV28	.	.	TRBJ2-3	TGTGCCAGCAGTAAGACTAGAGATACGCAGTATTTT	CASSKTRDTQYF
TRBV19	TRBD2	.	TRBJ2-3	TGTGCCAGTAGTATAACTGCCCCTAGCGGGGGGCCGGCGGATACGCAGTATTTT	CASSITAPSGGPADTQYF
TRBV3-1	.	.	TRBJ2-3	TGTGCCAGCAGCCAAGAGGTAGGGAAAGATACGCAGTATTTT	CASSQEVGKDTQYF
TRBV11-2	.	.	TRBJ2-7	TGTGCCAGCAGTTCCGACAGGTCCCACGAGCAGTACTTC	CASSSDRSHEQYF
TRBV27	TRBD2	.	TRBJ2-1	TGTGCCAGCAGTTTTGAGGGGACTACACGTGAGCAGTTCTTC	CASSFEGTTREQFF
TRBV7-8	TRBD2	.	TRBJ2-3	TGTGCCAGCAGCTTTACTAGCGGGGGGCTTAGCACAGATACGCAGTATTTT	CASSFTSGGLSTDTQYF
TRBV15	.	.	TRBJ2-3	TGTGCCACCAGCAGAGACGCGCCCTTGACAGATACGCAGTATTTT	CATSRDAPLTDTQYF
TRBV5-1	.	.	TRBJ1-3	TGCGCCAGCAGCTTGGAACTGGCTGGAAACACCATATATTTT	CASSLELAGNTIYF
TRBV5-1	.	.	TRBJ1-4	TGCGCCAGCAGCCCGCCGGACGTCGAAATACGAAAACTGTTTTTT	CASSPPDVEIRKLFF
TRBV28	TRBD2	.	TRBJ2-7	TGTGCCAGCAGTTTAATAGTAGCGGGGGACTCCTACGAGCAGTACTTC	CASSLIVAGDSYEQYF
TRBV20-1	TRBD1	few	TRBJ1-2	TGCAGTGCTAGAGCAGGGGGGGACTATGGCTACACCTTC	CSARAGGDYGYTF